Listed here is a single T cell receptor (beta chain). Its target is not known. Researchers took RNA transcripts and amplified the TCR beta CDR3 regions from them. First-round RT-PCR of the TCR CDR3 relied on the HTBI primer set. TCRdb reanalysed the multiplex PCR reads using MiXCR and keeps one entry per CDR3 protein. The table has some 600,000 distinct CDR3 sequences, approximately 15% seen once. This CDR3 contains 15 residues. V lost 0 bases to trimming and J lost 5 bases; unmatched junction nucleotides: 4. Germline lookup yields CDR1 LGHDT and CDR2 YNNKEL (reference sequence). The data stem from a study of T cells in Graves' hyperthyroidism and ophthalmopathy. General study findings and limits: In the blood, most expanded thyroid clonotypes above 0.001 appeared as well.

Sequencing was performed on blood. The origin of this receptor is a woman in her 30s with Graves' hyperthyroidism that later progressed to Graves' ophthalmopathy. J is TRBJ2-7 and V is TRBV3-1, with 10 nucleotides matching TRBD2. This chain's CDR3 is CASSQDTSGTNEQYF. CDR3 bases: TGTGCCAGCAGCCAAGACACTAGCGGGACAAACGAGCAGTACTTC.